Sequencing of this T cell receptor beta chain was carried out in a study of glioma-infiltrating T cells. Notes on the study in general: Non-neoplastic patients had below-expected tissue-blood divergence, while all gliomas exceeded expectation.

Amplification of TCR alpha and beta CDR3 regions from RNA used iRepertoire nested multiplex PCR. Tissue mRNA or PBMC total RNA, about 85-400 ng, went into one-step reverse transcription and amplification. TCRdb called the multiplex PCR reads again in MiXCR, with one record for every CDR3 protein. Of some 180,000 distinct CDR3 sequences listed, 25% to 35% were seen once; the top ten hold about 19%. About this clonotype itself: The antigen is not known. This could be a read error, since a much larger clone is one nucleotide away.

The germline V gene has CDR1 KGHSH and CDR2 LQKENI. The CDR3 consists of 13 residues. The sequence derives from a human donor with low-grade glioma or glioblastoma, undergoing nonglioma brain surgery, or in good health (not recorded which). J is TRBJ2-7 and V is TRBV18; D is unclear. Sequencing was performed on glioma tissue, nonneoplastic brain tissue, or PBMCs (not recorded which). This CDR3 reads CAGSPPVGYEQYF. As DNA, the CDR3 is TGTGCCGGCTCACCACCAGTGGGGTACGAGCAGTACTTC.